This T cell receptor beta chain was sequenced during a study of T cells after yellow fever vaccination. Comments on this clonotype: Its antigen is undetermined.

Generation of TCR cDNA used 5'RACE template switching (which added a universal primer site and UMIs). TCRdb reanalysed the 5' RACE reads using MiXCR and keeps one entry per CDR3 protein. Seen here are 130,000 or so distinct CDR3 sequences, 13% to 15% observed once, and the top ten hold roughly two fifths. Notes on the study in general: Subsequent booster samples again held most clones from primary vaccination (96% CD4, about 85% CD8).

The V gene lost 7 bases and the J gene lost 6 bases, with 15 bases spanning the gap. The CDR3 sequence is 13 residues long. This clonotype was obtained from a man aged 18 to 29 who received the YFV17D yellow fever vaccine. The chain joins TRBV12-3 or TRBV12-4 to TRBJ1-1, with D possibly being TRBD1 (6 bases). Material: CD8+ T cells sorted from PBMCs, obtained 5 days after the yellow fever booster vaccination. CDR3 nucleotide sequence: TGTGCCAGCATCCAAAAGGGGGGGTCTGAAGCTTTCTTT. Residues: CASIQKGGSEAFF.